The 22 T cell receptor beta chains reported below all come from one sample, sequenced in a study of OX40 agonist ivuxolimab in advanced cancers. The library was produced with the immunoSEQ multiplex PCR assay. This is the immuneACCESS table as TCRdb keeps it, with only in-frame sequences that have V and J called. A part of the clones is gone; compared with another copy, unresolved V genes explain less than half, and the rest is unexplained. The sample profile shows tens of thousands of clones; about 90% of them were found once. The biggest ten clones account for 4% to 4.5% of the sample. The source was CD4+ or CD8+ T cells sorted from blood, collected in a trial of the OX40 agonist ivuxolimab. Receptors originate from an adult with an advanced solid tumor such as melanoma, head and neck, liver or kidney cancer.

V is TRBV9 and J is TRBJ2-7; D is uncertain. V gave up 7 bases and J gave up 5 bases, with 7 bases separating them. Germline V lookup: CDR1 SGDLS, CDR2 YYNGEE. The CDR3 runs to 10 residues. Written as DNA, the CDR3 is TGTGCCAGCCCGATGGACGAGCAGTACGTC. Protein sequence: CASPMDEQYV.

This clone was seen a single time. The chain carries TRBV14 and TRBJ2-1; D possibly corresponds to TRBD2 (6 bases). CDR3 length: 20 residues. Germline lookup yields CDR1 SGHDN and CDR2 FVKESK. The V and J ends lost 3 bases and 4 bases respectively, with 28 bases between them. The CDR3 protein is CASSHFRTWASEEGYNEQFF. The CDR3 DNA sequence: TGTGCCAGCAGCCACTTTAGGACGTGGGCTAGCGAGGAGGGTTACAATGAGCAGTTCTTC.

This rearrangement joins TRBV5-6 to TRBJ2-7, with 7 bases matching TRBD2. CDR1 and CDR2 from the germline V gene are SGHDT and YYEEEE. The CDR3 is made up of 14 amino acids. The junction had 5 bases not matched to a gene; V was cut back by 2 bases and J by 3 bases. CDR3 in amino acids: CASSFGAGYYEQYV. The CDR3, as DNA: TGTGCCAGCAGCTTTGGAGCGGGGTACTACGAGCAGTACGTC.

The V and J genes are TRBV27 and TRBJ2-3, with 11 bases that match TRBD2. V was clipped by 7 bases and J by 6 bases; unmatched bases: 3. The CDR3 has 13 residues. Germline CDR1 and CDR2: MNHEY and SMNVEV (reference sequence). The CDR3 DNA sequence: TGTGCCAGCATGTTAGCGGGGGGGGATACGCAGTATTTT. This gives the protein CASMLAGGDTQYF.

The chain employs TRBV4-3 and TRBJ1-2; 7 bases agree with TRBD1. The V gene's germline CDR1 is LGHNA and CDR2 YSLEER. This CDR3 region has 18 residues. V was clipped by 0 bases and J by 1 base; unmatched bases: 11. The CDR3: CASSQDGDSGTINYGYTF. CDR3 nucleotides: TGCGCCAGCAGCCAAGATGGGGACAGCGGTACAATTAACTATGGCTACACCTTC.

The chain is built from TRBV15 and TRBJ1-4; TRBD1 is a possible D gene (5 bases). Trimming pared 1 base from V and 10 bases from J, leaving 13 bases between. This CDR3 is 14 amino acids long. Germline V gene sequence: CDR1 LNHNV, CDR2 YYDKDF (reference sequence). CDR3 protein: CATSRGRDRGKLFF. CDR3 nucleotide sequence: TGTGCCACCAGCAGAGGCCGCGATAGGGGAAAACTGTTTTTT.

CDR3 nucleotide sequence: TGTGCCACCAGCAGAGACAGGGGGTTAGGTCGGAATGAGCAGTTCTTC. Translation gives CATSRDRGLGRNEQFF. J is TRBJ2-1 and V is TRBV15; TRBD1 matches 7 bases. The V segment lost 0 bases and the J segment 7 bases; nucleotides outside the gene matches: 9. Germline V gives CDR1 LNHNV, CDR2 YYDKDF (reference sequence). This CDR3 contains 16 residues.

This chain uses TRBV18 with TRBJ2-1; TRBD2 matches 15 bases. V dropped 6 bases and J dropped 4; count of bases not matched to a gene: 7. The germline gives CDR1 KGHSH, CDR2 LQKENI. CDR3 size: 17 residues. CDR3 nucleotide sequence: TGTGCCAGCTCCCAGTGGACTAGCGGGGGGGATTACAATGAGCAGTTCTTC. Residues: CASSQWTSGGDYNEQFF.

The V and J genes are TRBV7-2 and TRBJ1-2; 8 bases align to TRBD1. V was pared by 3 bases and J by 2 bases, with 11 bases of the junction left unmatched. CDR1 and CDR2 (germline): SGHTA, FQGNSA. The CDR3 sequence is 17 residues long. The CDR3 coding sequence is TGTGCCAGCAGCTTGACAGGGGTATATGGAACCAACTATGGCTACACCTTC. As protein: CASSLTGVYGTNYGYTF.

J is TRBJ1-5 and V is TRBV2; D is possibly TRBD1 (5 bases). V dropped 2 bases and J dropped 11 bases, with 28 bases sitting between them. The CDR3 has 18 amino acids. Germline loops: CDR1 SNHLY, CDR2 FYNNEI. The CDR3 reads CASSESVARTSYLMAQHF. The CDR3 DNA is TGTGCCAGCAGTGAATCTGTTGCCCGGACATCTTATCTGATGGCCCAGCATTTT.

A word on this clone: Additional DNA sequences in this sample encode the identical CDR3. The chain links TRBV27 to TRBJ1-5; D is ambiguous. The V end lost 7 bases, the J end lost 0 bases, and 10 bases lay between the germline ends. The CDR3 totals 14 residues. Per germline, CDR1 MNHEY and CDR2 SMNVEV (reference sequence). CDR3 loop: CASTTLGSNQPQHF. CDR3 DNA: TGTGCCAGCACCACCCTCGGTAGCAATCAGCCCCAGCATTTT.

The genes are TRBV5-4 and TRBJ1-1; possible D gene TRBD1, 6 bases. Germline lookup yields CDR1 SGHNT and CDR2 YYREEE (reference sequence). Trimming pared 4 bases from V and 3 bases from J, leaving 19 bases between. The CDR3 has 16 residues. CDR3 DNA: TGTGCCAGCAGCCCTAACCCAGGGGATTGGTACACTGAAGCTTTCTTT. Its translation is CASSPNPGDWYTEAFF.

The CDR3 DNA reads as TGTGCCAGCAGCTCCCTAGGGACAGGGGCCACTGAAGCTTTCTTT. This sequence encodes CASSSLGTGATEAFF. V is TRBV7-9 and J is TRBJ1-1, with TRBD1 identical over 10 bases. This CDR3 has 15 residues. The V gene end was trimmed by 4 bases and the J gene end by 4 bases; junction bases not matched to a gene: 6. Germline lookup yields CDR1 SEHNR and CDR2 FQNEAQ (reference sequence).

The V and J genes are TRBV4-1 and TRBJ2-3; weak D call: TRBD1 (6 bases). CDR1 and CDR2 from the germline V gene are MGHRA and YSYEKL. The CDR3 is 15 residues long. Trimming shortened V by 3 bases and J by 2 bases, and 12 bases separated the two germline ends. CDR3 in DNA: TGCGCCAGCAGCCAGGGGGCAAGATACACAGATACGCAGTATTTT. Protein product: CASSQGARYTDTQYF.

This CDR3 is CASSVGKHADTQYF. CDR3 sequence (DNA): TGTGCCAGCAGCGTAGGAAAGCACGCAGATACGCAGTATTTT. V is TRBV9 and J is TRBJ2-3; D uncertain. The CDR3 is 14 amino acids. The germline V gene has CDR1 SGDLS and CDR2 YYNGEE. V lost 0 bases to trimming and J lost 4 bases, with 9 bases between them.

This chain links TRBV11-2 with TRBJ2-5; 7 bases are a match to TRBD1. V lost 5 bases, J lost 1 base, and 10 bases stayed unmatched. CDR1 SGHAT and CDR2 FQNNGV come from the germline V gene. The CDR3 totals 16 residues. The CDR3 here is CASSVSFTGVQETQYF. CDR3 sequence (DNA): TGTGCCAGCAGCGTATCTTTTACAGGGGTCCAAGAGACCCAGTACTTC.

This sequence joins TRBV11-2 and TRBJ1-1, with D unresolved. Germline lookup yields CDR1 SGHAT and CDR2 FQNNGV. There are 14 residues in the CDR3. Trimming removed 2 bases at V and 0 bases at J, with 7 bases between. The CDR3 bases are TGTGCCAGCAGCTTATACACTATGAACACTGAAGCTTTCTTT. Its protein is CASSLYTMNTEAFF.

The V gene is TRBV6-5, the J gene TRBJ1-4; D remains ambiguous. The CDR3 runs to 15 residues. Looked up from germline, CDR1 is MNHEY and CDR2 is SVGAGI. V lost 0 bases, J lost 3 bases, and 8 bases lay in between. The CDR3 loop is CASSYSILANEKLFF. CDR3 sequence (DNA): TGTGCCAGCAGTTACTCGATTTTAGCTAATGAAAAACTGTTTTTT.

The chain links TRBV6-6 to TRBJ1-3; no reliable D call. The CDR3 extends over 14 amino acids. From germline, CDR1 is MNHNY and CDR2 SVGAGI (reference sequence). Trimming took 6 bases from V and 2 from J, leaving 11 bases between them. Here the CDR3 DNA reads TGTGCCAGCAGGTCTTGGGGAACTGGAAACACCATATATTTT. Translated: CASRSWGTGNTIYF.

CDR3: CASSLASYSGANVLTF. The CDR3 DNA is TGTGCCAGCAGCTTAGCGTCGTACTCTGGGGCCAACGTCCTGACTTTC. This chain uses TRBV7-9 with TRBJ2-6; D unresolved. The CDR3 runs to 16 residues. The V and J ends lost 0 bases and 0 bases respectively, with 6 bases between them. Germline V gives CDR1 SEHNR, CDR2 FQNEAQ (reference sequence). Filled out from reference TRBV7-9 and TRBJ2-6, the complete variable domain reads DTGVSQNPRHKITKRGQNVTFRCDPISEHNRLYWYRQTLGQGPEFLTYFQNEAQLEKSRLLSDRFSAERPKGSFSTLEIQRTEQGDSAMYLCASSLASYSGANVLTFGAGSRLTVL.

The rearrangement links TRBV10-2 to TRBJ2-5, with 11 nucleotides matching TRBD2. The CDR3 is 18 residues long. V lost 4 bases to trimming and J lost 0 bases; unmatched junction nucleotides: 10. CDR1 is WSHSY and CDR2 is SAAADI in the germline V gene. CDR3 bases: TGCGCCAGCAGTGGAGAGGGACCGGGACTAGCGGACCAAGAGACCCAGTACTTC. Protein: CASSGEGPGLADQETQYF.

This clone appeared once. V and J are TRBV5-8 and TRBJ2-7, with 9 bases identical to TRBD2. The CDR3 runs 16 residues. Germline CDR1 reads SGHTS; CDR2 reads YDEGEE. Trimming cost V 4 bases and J 3 bases; bases outside gene matches: 11. The CDR3 bases are TGTGCCAGCAGCCGGTATAGCGGGGGCAGTATCTACGAGCAGTACGTC. The encoded protein is CASSRYSGGSIYEQYV.